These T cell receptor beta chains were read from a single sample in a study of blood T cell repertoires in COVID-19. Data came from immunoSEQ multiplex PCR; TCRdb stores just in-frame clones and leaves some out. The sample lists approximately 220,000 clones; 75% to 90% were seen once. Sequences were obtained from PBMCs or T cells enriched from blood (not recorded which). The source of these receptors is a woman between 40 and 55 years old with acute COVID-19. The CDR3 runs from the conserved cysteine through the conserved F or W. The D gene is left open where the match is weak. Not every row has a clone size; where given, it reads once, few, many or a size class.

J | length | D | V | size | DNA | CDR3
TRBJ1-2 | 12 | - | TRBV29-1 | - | TGCAGCGTTGAAGGGGGCTCTAACGGCTACACCTTC | CSVEGGSNGYTF
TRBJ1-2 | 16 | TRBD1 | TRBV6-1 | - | TGTGCCAGCAGTGAAGCGAGGGGGACAGTAGGCTATGGCTACACCTTC | CASSEARGTVGYGYTF
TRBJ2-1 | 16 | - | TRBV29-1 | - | TGCAGCGTTGAACAGCCGGGAAAGGTTCCCTACAATGAGCAGTTCTTC | CSVEQPGKVPYNEQFF
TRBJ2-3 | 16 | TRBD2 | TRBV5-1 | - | TGCGCCAGCAGCCCGACTAGCGGGGGGGCTGCGGATACGCAGTATTTT | CASSPTSGGAADTQYF
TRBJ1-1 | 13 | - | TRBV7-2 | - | TGTGCCAGCAGCTTGCAGGCGAACACTGAAGCTTTCTTT | CASSLQANTEAFF
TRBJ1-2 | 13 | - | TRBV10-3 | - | TGTGCCATCAGTGAGTCTAGAGGGGGTGGCTACACCTTC | CAISESRGGGYTF
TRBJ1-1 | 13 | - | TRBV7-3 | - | TGTGCCAGCAGCGACAGGAGGAACACTGAAGCTTTCTTT | CASSDRRNTEAFF
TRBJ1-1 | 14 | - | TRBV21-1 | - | TGTGCCGTCAACAGGGGGAGGGGGAACACTGAAGCTTTCTTT | CAVNRGRGNTEAFF
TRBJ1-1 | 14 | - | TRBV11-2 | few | TGTGCCAGCAGCTTAGAGCCAGTGAACACTGAAGCTTTCTTT | CASSLEPVNTEAFF
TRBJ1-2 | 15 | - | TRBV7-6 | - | TGTGCCAGCAGCCCTTCCCCCGAGAGTCGCTATGGCTACACCTTC | CASSPSPESRYGYTF
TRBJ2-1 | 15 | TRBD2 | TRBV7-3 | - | TGTGCCAGCACCTCGGACTCGGGGGGGTGGAATGAGCAGTTCTTC | CASTSDSGGWNEQFF
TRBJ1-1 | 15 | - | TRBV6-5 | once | TGTGCCAGCAGTTACTCGATATATGGGAGAGTTGAAGCTTTCTTT | CASSYSIYGRVEAFF
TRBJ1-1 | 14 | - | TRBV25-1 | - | TGTGCCAGCAGTGAAAACAGGGAGAACACTGAAGCTTTCTTT | CASSENRENTEAFF
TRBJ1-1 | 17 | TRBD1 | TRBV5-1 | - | TGCGCCAGCAGCCTTATCCGGGACAGGGGGCGAGGGACTGAAGCTTTCTTT | CASSLIRDRGRGTEAFF
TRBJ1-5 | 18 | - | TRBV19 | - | TGTGCCAGTAGTACGCCAGGGGTCCGGACACGGAAAAATCAGCCCCAGCATTTT | CASSTPGVRTRKNQPQHF
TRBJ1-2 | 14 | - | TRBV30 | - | TGTGCCTGGAGAAGGGGCAGGGAAGACCTCGGCTACACCTTC | CAWRRGREDLGYTF
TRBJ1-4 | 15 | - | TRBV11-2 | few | TGTGCCAGCAGCTTAGGAACAGGATCCTTTCAAAAACTGTTTTTT | CASSLGTGSFQKLFF
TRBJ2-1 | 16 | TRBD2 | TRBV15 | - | TGTGCCACCAGCAGAGCGACTAGCGGGGAATACAATGAGCAGTTCTTC | CATSRATSGEYNEQFF
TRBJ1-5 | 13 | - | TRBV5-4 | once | TGTGCCAGCAGCACTGAACAGGGACAGCCCCAGCATTTT | CASSTEQGQPQHF
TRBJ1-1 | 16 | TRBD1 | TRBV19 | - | TGTGCCAGTAGTCCACGGACAGGGGCCCTGAACACTGAAGCTTTCTTT | CASSPRTGALNTEAFF
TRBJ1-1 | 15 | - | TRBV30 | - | TGTGCCTGGAGTCGACTATCTACCCGTGACACTGAAGCTTTCTTT | CAWSRLSTRDTEAFF
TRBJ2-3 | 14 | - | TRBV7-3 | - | TGTGCCAGCAGCCGCTCAGGGGGCACAGATACGCAGTATTTT | CASSRSGGTDTQYF
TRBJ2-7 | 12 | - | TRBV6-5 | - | TGTGCCAGCAGCCAGACTCCCTACGAGCAGTACTTC | CASSQTPYEQYF
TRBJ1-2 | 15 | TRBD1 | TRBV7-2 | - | TGTGCCAGCAGCTTCAGGACAGGTGCCCCTTCTGGCTACACCTTC | CASSFRTGAPSGYTF
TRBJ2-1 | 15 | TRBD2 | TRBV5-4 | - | TGTGCCAGCAGCTCCCCAGCGGAGCGGGGGGGCCGAACGTTCTTC | CASSSPAERGGRTFF
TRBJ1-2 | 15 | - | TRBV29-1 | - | TGCAGCGTCCTGAACCCGACATTCCCCCTCTGGGGCTACACCTTC | CSVLNPTFPLWGYTF
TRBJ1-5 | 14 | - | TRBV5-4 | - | TGTGCCAGCAGCCCGGGGGGGAGCAATCAGCCCCAGCATTTT | CASSPGGSNQPQHF
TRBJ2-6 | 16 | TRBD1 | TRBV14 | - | TGTGCCAGCAGCCAAGACGAGAGGACAGGTGCCAACGTCCTGACTTTC | CASSQDERTGANVLTF
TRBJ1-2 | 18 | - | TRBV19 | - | TGTGCCAGTAGTATTATGGGGCCAGAACCCATAGCTAACTATGGCTACACCTTC | CASSIMGPEPIANYGYTF
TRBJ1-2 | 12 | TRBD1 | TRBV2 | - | TGTGCCAGCACTACGACAGGGTCGAGCTACACCTTC | CASTTTGSSYTF
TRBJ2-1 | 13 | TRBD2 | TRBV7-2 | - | TGTGCCAGCAGCGTGTTCCTAGCGGGGACGCAGTTCTTC | CASSVFLAGTQFF
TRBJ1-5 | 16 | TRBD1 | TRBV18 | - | TGTGCCAGCTCACCGATGGGCGGAGGGGGCATACAGCCCCAGCATTTT | CASSPMGGGGIQPQHF
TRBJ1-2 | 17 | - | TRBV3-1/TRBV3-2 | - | TGTGCCAGCAGCCAAAGGCAGAGTTTTACTTCTAGAAGTGGCTACACCTTC | CASSQRQSFTSRSGYTF
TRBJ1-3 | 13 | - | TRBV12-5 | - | TGTGCTAGTGGTTTGGGCAGGGGAAACACCATATATTTT | CASGLGRGNTIYF
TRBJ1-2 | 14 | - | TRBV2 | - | TGTGCCAGCATCCCCCGGACAGCTTTCTATGGCTACACCTTC | CASIPRTAFYGYTF
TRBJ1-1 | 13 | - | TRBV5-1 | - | TGCGCCAGCAGCTTCTCGGGGAACACTGAAGCTTTCTTT | CASSFSGNTEAFF
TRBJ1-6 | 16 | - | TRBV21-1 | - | TGTGCCAGCAGTAGCAAAAGGAGGACCCCCCCTTCACCCCTCCACTTT | CASSSKRRTPPSPLHF
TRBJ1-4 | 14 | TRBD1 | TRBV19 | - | TGTGCCAGTAGTATGGGGACAGGGAGAATAAAACTGTTTTTT | CASSMGTGRIKLFF
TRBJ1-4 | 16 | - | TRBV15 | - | TGTGCCACCAGTCCCGTCAAAGGGGTCCCGAATGAAAAACTGTTTTTT | CATSPVKGVPNEKLFF
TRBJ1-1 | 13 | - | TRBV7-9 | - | TGTGCCAGCAGCTTCCCGGTTGGCACTGAAGCTTTCTTT | CASSFPVGTEAFF
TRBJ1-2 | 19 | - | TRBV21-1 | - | TGCCCCCGCGCCGGGGGGGGATTAACAGGGGCAGGGCGCCACTATGGCTACACCTTC | CPRAGGGLTGAGRHYGYTF
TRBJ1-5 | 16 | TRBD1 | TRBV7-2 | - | TGTGCCAGCAGCTTCTACGGTTCAGGGGGCCTGCAGCCCCAGCATTTT | CASSFYGSGGLQPQHF
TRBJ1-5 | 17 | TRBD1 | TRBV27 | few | TGTGCCAGCAGGGAACTAGGACAGGGGGAACCACATCAGCCCCAGCATTTT | CASRELGQGEPHQPQHF
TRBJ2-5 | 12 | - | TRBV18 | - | TGTGCCAGCTCACCAATCGTAGAGACCCAGTACTTC | CASSPIVETQYF
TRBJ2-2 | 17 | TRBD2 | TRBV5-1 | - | TGCGCCAGCAGCATCTCGGCGGGACTAGCGGGAACCGGGGAGCTGTTTTTT | CASSISAGLAGTGELFF